The 2 T cell receptor beta chains listed next were all sequenced from one sample in a study of T cell responses to AZD1222 COVID-19 vaccine. Some clones are missing from TCRdb's copy, which holds only in-frame ones; the method was immunoSEQ multiplex PCR. The sample lists 150,000 to 200,000 clones, over 85% occurring once. Here the sequenced sample was peripheral blood, taken on day 0 of AZD1222 vaccination. The receptors shown here come from an adult in good health.

The CDR3 spells CASKTVLSGANVLTF. The DNA for the CDR3 is TGTGCCAGCAAGACAGTCCTCTCTGGGGCCAACGTCCTGACTTTC. The V and J genes are TRBV6-5 and TRBJ2-6; weak D call: TRBD1 (5 bases). CDR1 is MNHEY and CDR2 is SVGAGI in the germline V gene. This CDR3 has 15 amino acids. Trimming left V 7 bases short and J 0 bases short, with 10 bases between.

The genes are TRBV12-5 and TRBJ2-7; TRBD1 matches 8 bases. Germline V gene lookup returns CDR1 LGHNT and CDR2 FRNRAP. This CDR3 is built from 15 residues. The junction had 6 bases not matched to a gene; V was cut back by 1 base and J by 4 bases. The CDR3 DNA sequence: TGTGCTAGTGGTTTGGGACAGGGGTTGAGGTACGAGCAGTACTTC. This translates into CASGLGQGLRYEQYF.